This T cell receptor beta chain was sequenced for a study of blood T cell repertoires in COVID-19. Study background: Collection of acute and convalescent COVID-19 samples took place in the United States, Italy and Spain. The analysed material was cDNA or gDNA that came from T cells, B-cell-depleted T cells, or PBMCs.

The protocol was immunoSEQ multiplex PCR, while the TCRdb copy is restricted to in-frame clones and leaves out a portion. The sample holds around 270,000 clones; 86% are singletons and the top ten take around 10%. The CDR3 covers 13 residues. Trimming took off 7 bases at V and 8 bases at J, with 18 bases between the two ends. Germline V gives CDR1 SGHDT, CDR2 YYEEEE. The chain carries TRBV5-6 and TRBJ1-2; tentative D call: TRBD1 (6 bases). Sequencing was performed on peripheral blood. The receptor was isolated from a man aged 35 to 55 who had recovered from COVID-19. CDR3 sequence: CASGTLGGLGYTF. For the CDR3, the DNA is TGTGCCAGCGGGACACTGGGAGGGCTCGGCTACACCTTC.